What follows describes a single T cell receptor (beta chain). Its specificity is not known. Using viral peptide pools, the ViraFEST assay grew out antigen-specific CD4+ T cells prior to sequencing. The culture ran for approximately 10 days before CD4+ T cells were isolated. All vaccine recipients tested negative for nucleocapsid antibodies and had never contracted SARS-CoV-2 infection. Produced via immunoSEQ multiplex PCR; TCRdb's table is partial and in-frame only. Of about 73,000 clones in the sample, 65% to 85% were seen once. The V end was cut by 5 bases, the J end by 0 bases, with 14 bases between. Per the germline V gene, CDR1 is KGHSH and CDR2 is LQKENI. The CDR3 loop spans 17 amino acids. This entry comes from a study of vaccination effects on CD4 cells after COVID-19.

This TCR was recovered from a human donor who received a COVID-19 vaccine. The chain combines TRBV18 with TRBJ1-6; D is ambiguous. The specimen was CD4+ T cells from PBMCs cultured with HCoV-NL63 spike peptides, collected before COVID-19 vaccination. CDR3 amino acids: CASSKSMEHSYNSPLHF. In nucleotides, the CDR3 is TGTGCCAGCTCAAAATCTATGGAACACTCCTATAATTCACCCCTCCACTTT. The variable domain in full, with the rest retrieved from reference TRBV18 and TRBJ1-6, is NAGVMQNPRHLVRRRGQEARLRCSPMKGHSHVYWYRQLPEEGLKFMVYLQKENIIDESGMPKERFSAEFPKEGPSILRIQQVVRGDSAAYFCASSKSMEHSYNSPLHFGNGTRLTVT.